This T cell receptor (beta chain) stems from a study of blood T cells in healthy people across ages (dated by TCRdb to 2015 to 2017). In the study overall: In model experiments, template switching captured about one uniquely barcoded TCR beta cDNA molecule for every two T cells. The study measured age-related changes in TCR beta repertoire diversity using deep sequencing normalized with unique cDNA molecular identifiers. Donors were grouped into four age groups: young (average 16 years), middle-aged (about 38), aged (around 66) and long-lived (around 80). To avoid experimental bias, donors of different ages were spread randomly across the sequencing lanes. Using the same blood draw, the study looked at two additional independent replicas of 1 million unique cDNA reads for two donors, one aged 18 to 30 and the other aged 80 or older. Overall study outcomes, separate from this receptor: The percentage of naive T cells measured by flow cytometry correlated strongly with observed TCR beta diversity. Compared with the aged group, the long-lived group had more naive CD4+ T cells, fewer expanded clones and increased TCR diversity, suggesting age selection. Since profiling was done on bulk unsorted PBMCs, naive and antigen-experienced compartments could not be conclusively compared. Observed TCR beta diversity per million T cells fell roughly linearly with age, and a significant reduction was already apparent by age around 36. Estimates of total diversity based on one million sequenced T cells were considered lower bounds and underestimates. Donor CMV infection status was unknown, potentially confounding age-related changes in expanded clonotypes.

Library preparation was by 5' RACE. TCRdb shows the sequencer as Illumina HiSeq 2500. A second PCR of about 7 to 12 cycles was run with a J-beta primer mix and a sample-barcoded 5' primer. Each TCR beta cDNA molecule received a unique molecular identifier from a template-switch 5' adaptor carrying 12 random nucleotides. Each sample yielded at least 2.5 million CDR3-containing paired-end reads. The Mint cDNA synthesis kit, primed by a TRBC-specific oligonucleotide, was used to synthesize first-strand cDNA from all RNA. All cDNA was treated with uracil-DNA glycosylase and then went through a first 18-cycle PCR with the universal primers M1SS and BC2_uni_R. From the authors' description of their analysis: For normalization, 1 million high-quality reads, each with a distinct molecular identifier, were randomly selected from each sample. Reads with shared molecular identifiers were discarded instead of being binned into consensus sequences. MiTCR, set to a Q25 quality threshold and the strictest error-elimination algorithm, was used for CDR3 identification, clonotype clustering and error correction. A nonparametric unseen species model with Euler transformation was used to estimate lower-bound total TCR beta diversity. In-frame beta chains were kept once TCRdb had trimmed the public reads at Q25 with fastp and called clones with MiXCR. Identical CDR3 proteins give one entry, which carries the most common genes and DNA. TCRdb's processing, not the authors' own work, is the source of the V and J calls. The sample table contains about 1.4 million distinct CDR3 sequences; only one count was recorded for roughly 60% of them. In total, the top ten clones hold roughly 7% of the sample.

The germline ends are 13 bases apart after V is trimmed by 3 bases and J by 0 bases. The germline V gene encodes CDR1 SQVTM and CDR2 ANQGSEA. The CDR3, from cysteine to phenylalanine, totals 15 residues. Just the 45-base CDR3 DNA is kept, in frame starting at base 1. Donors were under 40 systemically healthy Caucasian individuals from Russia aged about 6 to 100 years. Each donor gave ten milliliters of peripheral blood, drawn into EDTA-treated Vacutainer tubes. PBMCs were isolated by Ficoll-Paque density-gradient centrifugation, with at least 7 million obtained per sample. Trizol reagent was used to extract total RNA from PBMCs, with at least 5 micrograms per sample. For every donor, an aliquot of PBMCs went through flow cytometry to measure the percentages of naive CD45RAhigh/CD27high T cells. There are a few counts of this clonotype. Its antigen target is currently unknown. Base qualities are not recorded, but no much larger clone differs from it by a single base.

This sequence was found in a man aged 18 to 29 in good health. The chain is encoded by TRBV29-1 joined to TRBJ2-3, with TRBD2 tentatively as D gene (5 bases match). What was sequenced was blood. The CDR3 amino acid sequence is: CSVDRGRVSTDTQYF. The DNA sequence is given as TGCAGCGTTGATAGAGGGAGAGTTAGCACAGATACGCAGTATTTT.